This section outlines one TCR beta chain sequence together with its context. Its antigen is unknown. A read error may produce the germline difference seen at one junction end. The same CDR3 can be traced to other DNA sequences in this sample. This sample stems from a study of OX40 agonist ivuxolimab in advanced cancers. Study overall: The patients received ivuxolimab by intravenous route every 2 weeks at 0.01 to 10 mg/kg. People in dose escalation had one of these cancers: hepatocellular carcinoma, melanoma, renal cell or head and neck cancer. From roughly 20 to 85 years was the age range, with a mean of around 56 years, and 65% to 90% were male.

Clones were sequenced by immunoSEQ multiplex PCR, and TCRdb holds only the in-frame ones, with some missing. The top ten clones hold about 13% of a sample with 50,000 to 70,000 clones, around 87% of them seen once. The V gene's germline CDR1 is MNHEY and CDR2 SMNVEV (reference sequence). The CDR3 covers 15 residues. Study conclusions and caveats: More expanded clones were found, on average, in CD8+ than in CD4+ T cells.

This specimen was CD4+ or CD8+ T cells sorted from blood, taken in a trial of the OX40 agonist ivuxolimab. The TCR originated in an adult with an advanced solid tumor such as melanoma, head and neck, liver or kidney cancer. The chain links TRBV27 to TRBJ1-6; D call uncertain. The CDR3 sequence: CASSSLKRYNSPLHF. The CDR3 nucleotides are TGTGCCAGCAGCTCGTTAAAACGATATAATTCGCCCCTCCACTTT.